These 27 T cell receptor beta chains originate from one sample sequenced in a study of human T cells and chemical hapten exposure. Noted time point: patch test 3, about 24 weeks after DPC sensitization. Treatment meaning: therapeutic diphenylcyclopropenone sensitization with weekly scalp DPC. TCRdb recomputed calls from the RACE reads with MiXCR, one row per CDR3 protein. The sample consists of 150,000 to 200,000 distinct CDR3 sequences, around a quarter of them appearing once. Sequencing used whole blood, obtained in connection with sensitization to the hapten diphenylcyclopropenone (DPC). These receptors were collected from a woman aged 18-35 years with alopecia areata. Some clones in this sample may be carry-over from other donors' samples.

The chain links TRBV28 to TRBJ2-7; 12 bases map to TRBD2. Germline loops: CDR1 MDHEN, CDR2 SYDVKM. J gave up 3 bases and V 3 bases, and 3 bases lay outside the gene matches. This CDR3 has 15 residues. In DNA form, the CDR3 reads TGTGCCAGCAGTTTTTCTAGCGGGAGGGTCTACGAGCAGTACTTC. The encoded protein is CASSFSSGRVYEQYF.

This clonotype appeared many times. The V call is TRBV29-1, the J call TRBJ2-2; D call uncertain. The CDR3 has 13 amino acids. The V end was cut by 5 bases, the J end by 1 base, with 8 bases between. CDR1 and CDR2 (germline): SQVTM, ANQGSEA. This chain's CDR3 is CSVRPQNTGELFF. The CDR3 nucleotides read TGCAGCGTTCGGCCTCAGAACACCGGGGAGCTGTTTTTT.

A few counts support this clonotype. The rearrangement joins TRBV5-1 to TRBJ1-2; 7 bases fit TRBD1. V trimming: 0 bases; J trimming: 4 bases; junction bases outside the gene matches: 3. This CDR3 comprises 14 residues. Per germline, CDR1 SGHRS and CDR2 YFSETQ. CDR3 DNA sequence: TGCGCCAGCAGCTTGGGGGACAGCCCCTATGGCTACACCTTC. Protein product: CASSLGDSPYGYTF.

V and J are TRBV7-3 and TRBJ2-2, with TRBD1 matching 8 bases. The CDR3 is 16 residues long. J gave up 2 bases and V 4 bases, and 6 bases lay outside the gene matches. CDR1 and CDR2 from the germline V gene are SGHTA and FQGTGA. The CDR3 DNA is TGTGCCAGCAGCTCCCAGGGACAGGTCAACACCGGGGAGCTGTTTTTT. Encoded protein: CASSSQGQVNTGELFF.

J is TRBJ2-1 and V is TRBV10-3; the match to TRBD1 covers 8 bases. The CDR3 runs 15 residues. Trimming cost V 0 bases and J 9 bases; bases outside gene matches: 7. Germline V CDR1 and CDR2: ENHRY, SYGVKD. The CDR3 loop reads CAISESGQGAGEQFF. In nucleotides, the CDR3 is TGTGCCATCAGTGAGTCAGGACAGGGCGCGGGTGAGCAGTTCTTC.

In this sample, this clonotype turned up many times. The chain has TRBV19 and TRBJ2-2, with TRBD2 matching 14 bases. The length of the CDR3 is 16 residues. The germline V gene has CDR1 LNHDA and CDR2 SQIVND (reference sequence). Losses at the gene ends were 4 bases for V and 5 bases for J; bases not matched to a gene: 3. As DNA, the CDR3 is TGTGCCAGTAGTACCGGGACTAGCGGGAGAACCGGGGAGCTGTTTTTT. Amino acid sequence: CASSTGTSGRTGELFF.

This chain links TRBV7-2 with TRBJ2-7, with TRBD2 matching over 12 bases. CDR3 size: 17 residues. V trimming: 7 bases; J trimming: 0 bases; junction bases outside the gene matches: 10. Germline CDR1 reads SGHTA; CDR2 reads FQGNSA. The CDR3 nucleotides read TGTGCCAGCACCAACCACGGACTAGCGGGGTTCTCCTACGAGCAGTACTTC. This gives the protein CASTNHGLAGFSYEQYF.

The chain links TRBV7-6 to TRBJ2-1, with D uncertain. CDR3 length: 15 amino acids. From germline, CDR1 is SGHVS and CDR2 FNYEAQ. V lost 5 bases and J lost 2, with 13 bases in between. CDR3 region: CASSPSFGPYNEQFF. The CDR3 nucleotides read TGTGCCAGCAGCCCGAGCTTTGGGCCCTACAATGAGCAGTTCTTC.

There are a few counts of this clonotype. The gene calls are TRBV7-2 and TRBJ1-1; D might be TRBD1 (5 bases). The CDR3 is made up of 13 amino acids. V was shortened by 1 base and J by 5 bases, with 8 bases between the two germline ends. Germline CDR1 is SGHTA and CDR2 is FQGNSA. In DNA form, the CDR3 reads TGTGCCAGCAGCTTAGATAGGGGAACTGAAGCTTTCTTT. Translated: CASSLDRGTEAFF. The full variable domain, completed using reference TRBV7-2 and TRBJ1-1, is GAGVSQSPSNKVTEKGKDVELRCDPISGHTALYWYRQSLGQGLEFLIYFQGNSAPDKSGLPSDRFSAERTGGSVSTLTIQRTQQEDSAVYLCASSLDRGTEAFFGQGTRLTVV.

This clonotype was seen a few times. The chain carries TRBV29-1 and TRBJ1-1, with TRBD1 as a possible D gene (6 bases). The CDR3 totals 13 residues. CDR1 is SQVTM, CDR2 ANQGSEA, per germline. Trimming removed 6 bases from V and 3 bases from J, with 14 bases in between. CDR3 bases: TGCAGCGTGAGGGAACAGGGCTACACTGAAGCTTTCTTT. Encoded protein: CSVREQGYTEAFF.

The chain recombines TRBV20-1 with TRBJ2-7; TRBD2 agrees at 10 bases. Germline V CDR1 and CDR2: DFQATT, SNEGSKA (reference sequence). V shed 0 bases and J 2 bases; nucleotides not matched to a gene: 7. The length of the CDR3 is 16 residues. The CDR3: CSARDRLAGVPYEQYF. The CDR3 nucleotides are TGCAGTGCTAGAGATCGTCTAGCGGGAGTGCCCTACGAGCAGTACTTC.

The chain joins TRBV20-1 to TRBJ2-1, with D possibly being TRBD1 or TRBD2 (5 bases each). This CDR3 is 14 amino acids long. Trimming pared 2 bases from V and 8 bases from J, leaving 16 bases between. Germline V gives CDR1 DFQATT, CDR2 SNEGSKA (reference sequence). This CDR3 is CSARIGASMDEQFF. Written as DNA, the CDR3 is TGCAGTGCTAGAATCGGGGCCAGTATGGATGAGCAGTTCTTC.

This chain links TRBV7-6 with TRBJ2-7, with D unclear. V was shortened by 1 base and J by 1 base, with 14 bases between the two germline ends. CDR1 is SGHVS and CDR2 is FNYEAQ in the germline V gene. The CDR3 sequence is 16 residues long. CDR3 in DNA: TGTGCCAGCAGCTTAGTCTCGGGCTTAGGATCCTACGAGCAGTACTTC. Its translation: CASSLVSGLGSYEQYF.

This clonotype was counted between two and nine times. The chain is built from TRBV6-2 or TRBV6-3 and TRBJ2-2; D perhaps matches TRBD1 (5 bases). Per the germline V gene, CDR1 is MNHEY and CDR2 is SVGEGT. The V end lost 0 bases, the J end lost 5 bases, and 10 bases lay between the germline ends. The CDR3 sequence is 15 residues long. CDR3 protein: CASSYSARVTGELFF. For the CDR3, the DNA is TGTGCCAGCAGTTACTCCGCCAGGGTAACCGGGGAGCTGTTTTTT.

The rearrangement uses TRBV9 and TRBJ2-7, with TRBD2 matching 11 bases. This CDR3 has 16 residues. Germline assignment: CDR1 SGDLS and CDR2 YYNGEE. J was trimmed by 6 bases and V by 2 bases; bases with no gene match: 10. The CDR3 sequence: CASSVLAGGTTSEQYF. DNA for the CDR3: TGTGCCAGCAGCGTTCTAGCGGGGGGCACCACTAGCGAGCAGTACTTC.

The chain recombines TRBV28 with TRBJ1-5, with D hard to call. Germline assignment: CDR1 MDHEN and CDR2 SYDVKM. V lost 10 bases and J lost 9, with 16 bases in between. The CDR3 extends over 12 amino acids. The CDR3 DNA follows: TGTGCCACCTACTATGGCGGACGGCCCCAGCATTTT. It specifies CATYYGGRPQHF.

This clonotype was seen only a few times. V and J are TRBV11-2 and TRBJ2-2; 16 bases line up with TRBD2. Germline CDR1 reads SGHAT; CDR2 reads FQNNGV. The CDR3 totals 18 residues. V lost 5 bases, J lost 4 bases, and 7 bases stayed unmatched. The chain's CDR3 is CASSKTGTSGGATGELFF. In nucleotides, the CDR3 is TGTGCCAGCAGCAAGACGGGGACTAGCGGGGGGGCCACCGGGGAGCTGTTTTTT.

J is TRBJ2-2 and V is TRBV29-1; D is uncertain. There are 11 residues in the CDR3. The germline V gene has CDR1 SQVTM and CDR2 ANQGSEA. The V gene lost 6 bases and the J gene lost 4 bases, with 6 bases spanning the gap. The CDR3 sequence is CSVHSTGELFF. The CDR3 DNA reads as TGCAGCGTCCATTCCACCGGGGAGCTGTTTTTT.

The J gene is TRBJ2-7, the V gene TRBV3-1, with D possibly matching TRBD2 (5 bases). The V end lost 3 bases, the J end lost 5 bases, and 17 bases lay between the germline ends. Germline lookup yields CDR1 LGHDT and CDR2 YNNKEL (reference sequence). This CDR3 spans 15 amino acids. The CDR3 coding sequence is TGTGCCAGCAGCCATCCTAGCAGGAGTTCTCACGAGCAGTACTTC. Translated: CASSHPSRSSHEQYF.

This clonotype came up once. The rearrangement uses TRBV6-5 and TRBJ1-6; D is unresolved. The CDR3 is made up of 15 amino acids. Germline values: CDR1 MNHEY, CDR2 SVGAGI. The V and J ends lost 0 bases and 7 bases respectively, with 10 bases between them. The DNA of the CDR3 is TGTGCCAGCAGTTACTCTTCCGCAGCGAATTCACCCCTCCACTTT. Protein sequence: CASSYSSAANSPLHF.

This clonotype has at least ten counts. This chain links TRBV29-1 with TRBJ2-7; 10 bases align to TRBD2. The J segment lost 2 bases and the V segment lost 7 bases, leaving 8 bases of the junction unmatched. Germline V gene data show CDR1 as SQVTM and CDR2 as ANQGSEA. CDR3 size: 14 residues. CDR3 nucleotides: TGCAGCGCCAGGACTAGCGGTAATCCCTACGAGCAGTACTTC. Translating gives CSARTSGNPYEQYF.

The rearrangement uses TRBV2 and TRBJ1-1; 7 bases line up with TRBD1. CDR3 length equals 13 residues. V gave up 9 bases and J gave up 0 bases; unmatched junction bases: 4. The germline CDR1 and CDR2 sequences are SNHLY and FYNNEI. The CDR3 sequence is CASQGQMNTEAFF. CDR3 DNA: TGTGCCAGTCAGGGACAGATGAACACTGAAGCTTTCTTT.

The CDR3 loop is CASSQDRWTDNYGYTF. The CDR3 nucleotides read TGCGCCAGCAGCCAAGACAGATGGACAGATAACTATGGCTACACCTTC. The chain is built from TRBV4-3 and TRBJ1-2, with D maybe TRBD1 (6 bases). The CDR3 consists of 16 residues. The V gene lost 0 bases and the J gene lost 1 base, with 12 bases spanning the gap. From germline, CDR1 is LGHNA and CDR2 YSLEER.

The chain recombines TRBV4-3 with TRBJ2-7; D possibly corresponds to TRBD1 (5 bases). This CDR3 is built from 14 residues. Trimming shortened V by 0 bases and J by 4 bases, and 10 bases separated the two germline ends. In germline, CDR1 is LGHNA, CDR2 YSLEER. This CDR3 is CASSQDDRGYEQYF. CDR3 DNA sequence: TGCGCCAGCAGCCAAGATGATAGGGGATACGAGCAGTACTTC.

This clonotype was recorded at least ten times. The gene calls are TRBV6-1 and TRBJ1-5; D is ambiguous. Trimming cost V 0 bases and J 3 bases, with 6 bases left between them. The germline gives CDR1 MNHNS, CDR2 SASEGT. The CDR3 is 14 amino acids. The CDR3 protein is CASSEAQANQPQHF. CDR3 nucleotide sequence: TGTGCCAGCAGTGAAGCGCAAGCCAATCAGCCCCAGCATTTT.

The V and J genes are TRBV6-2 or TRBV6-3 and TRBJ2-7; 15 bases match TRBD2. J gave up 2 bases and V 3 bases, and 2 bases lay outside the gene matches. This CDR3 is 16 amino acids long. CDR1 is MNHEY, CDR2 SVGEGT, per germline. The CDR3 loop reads CASSYGTSGRTYEQYF. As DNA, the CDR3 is TGTGCCAGCAGTTATGGGACTAGCGGGAGGACCTACGAGCAGTACTTC.

This chain's CDR3 is CSARAGQGGSGYTF. The CDR3 DNA is TGCAGTGCTAGGGCCGGGCAGGGCGGGTCTGGCTACACCTTC. The V gene is TRBV20-1, the J gene TRBJ1-2; the D gene is possibly TRBD1 (5 bases). The germline gives CDR1 DFQATT, CDR2 SNEGSKA (reference sequence). V lost 3 bases and J 7 bases, leaving 18 bases between the germline ends. The CDR3 has 14 amino acids.